This T cell receptor beta chain was observed in a study of shared clonotypes between healthy human individuals (dated by TCRdb to the early 2020s). With respect to the entire study: The cohort comprised a couple of women and a few men aged 18 to 49 years. To increase sequencing depth and limit assay-specific biases, TCR repertoire library preparation and sequencing were carried out by different laboratories using diverse techniques. For each donor, three plates each were used for CD4 naive and CD4 memory, two plates were used for CD8 naive, and one plate was used for CD8 memory. Blood TCR repertoires of five healthy adults were deeply sequenced to estimate repertoire size and the extent of clonotype sharing between individuals. Per donor, leukapheresis produced somewhere between about 0.85 and 10 billion PBMCs.

General findings and caveats noted by the study authors: Compared with non-shared clonotypes, the clonotypes found in all four sorted-subset donors had higher generation probabilities. Based on pairwise subsampling, the degree of clonotype sharing among donors was expected to be affected by sequencing depth. Naive subsets generally had larger estimated clonotype richness than memory subsets did. Rarefaction of sorted-subset datasets indicated incomplete sequencing despite the large sequencing depth. Sampling was limited to blood, and TCR repertoires in tissue likely differ from TCR repertoires in blood. Approximately 5% of naive CD4, 3% to 4% of naive CD8, about 2.4% of memory CD4, and around 0.4% of memory CD8 clonotypes were shared across several donors. The genetic and exposure-history diversity represented was limited by the small number of donors.

TCR CDR3 regions were amplified from genomic DNA by multiplex PCR using the deep immunoSEQ assay. Extracted genomic DNA from each cell subset was spread evenly across all wells of several immunoSEQ 96-well plates, with each plate serving as a replicate. Each replicate PCR for sorted subsets received roughly 0.2 ug genomic DNA, equal to roughly 30,000 T cell genomes. The purified libraries were quantified using a Qubit 3.0 fluorometer, sized with a Bioanalyzer 2100, and then quantified again using the KAPA Library Quantification kit. Each immunoSEQ 96-well plate was sequenced on its own single-read 150-cycle Illumina NextSeq 550 flow cell. As for the original processing: Because the immunoSEQ output held only junctional sequences and lacked quality scores, the filtering could not match the filtering applied to full-length reads. To assign V/J genes and CDR3, sequences were annotated using PyIR, a Python wrapper for IgBLAST v1.9, with IMGT germline references. Reads were removed for weak V/J assignments (E-value above 1e-6), missing CDR3, stop codons, out-of-frame junctions, or ambiguous translated residues. V3J clonotypes were defined as sequences sharing an identical inferred V gene, J gene, and CDR3 amino acid sequence. Percentage overlap between repertoires was computed as shared unique clonotypes divided by the size of the smaller repertoire. Repertoire richness was assessed with RTK rarefaction, the Chao1 estimator, and Recon v2.1 estimates of unobserved clonotypes. OLGA was used to compute generation probabilities for all TCRbeta clonotypes that the gDNA method yielded from four donors. The clones in this table, taken by TCRdb from immuneACCESS, are in-frame only. Not every clone is retained; where verified, under half of the shortfall comes from an unresolved V gene, and the cause of the rest is unknown. The DNA was the basis for D and trimming; V, J and clone size are from that table. The sample data list millions of clones, and approximately 94% of these were observed just once. The ten largest clones represent about 1.1% of the sample.

For the CD8 naive samples, CD45RO-negative cells were positively selected for CCR7, yielding a CD45RA+CCR7+ population from which TemRA cells were excluded. Healthy HIV-negative adults with no recently reported acute infections or vaccinations were included as donors. Every donor was a Caucasian adult living in Nashville, Tennessee, USA. After blood collection by leukapheresis, PBMCs were isolated using Ficoll-Histopaque density gradient centrifugation and then cryopreserved in the vapor phase of liquid nitrogen. Analytical flow cytometry was used to check the purity and quantity of each magnetically sorted T cell population. Genomic DNA was isolated from every sorted fraction and measured by UV absorbance on a Nanodrop 2000c. The count of this clone is one. Its antigen remains unidentified. No base quality values were provided; no much bigger clone lies one nucleotide off. From the germline V gene, CDR1 is SNHLY and CDR2 is FYNNEI. From the cysteine up to the phenylalanine, the CDR3 has a length of 14 residues. Just the 42-base CDR3 DNA is kept, in frame starting at base 1. V is pruned by 7 bases and J by 3 bases, leaving 2 bases of the junction without a gene match.

The origin of this receptor is a man between 18 and 29 years old in good health. Sequenced input: naive CD8+ T cells sorted from blood. The sample's cell subset or site label, in plain terms: CD45RA+CCR7+. Recombination joined TRBV2 with TRBJ2-1, with 11 junctional bases fitting TRBD1. Here is the DNA: TGTGCCAGCATGGACAGGGGGCGCTACAATGAGCAGTTCTTC. This translates into CASMDRGRYNEQFF.